These T cell receptor beta chains were read from a single sample in a study of T cell responses to AZD1222 COVID-19 vaccine. Libraries were prepared by immunoSEQ multiplex PCR; TCRdb keeps only in-frame clonotypes and omits some of them. Of 150,000 to 200,000 clones listed, around 89% were seen once; the top ten hold roughly 26%. Sequenced here: peripheral blood, sampled 28 days after the second AZD1222 dose. Receptors originate from an adult who received the AZD1222 COVID-19 vaccine. Both conserved end residues are part of each CDR3. D genes are given only for firm matches. A clone size is listed for some rows: how often the clone was seen (once, few, many), or a class if it is expanded.

len,v_gene,d_gene,abundance,j_gene,CDR3nt,CDR3aa
16,TRBV19,NA,NA,TRBJ2-1,TGTGCCAGTAGTCCCCCCAGACAGAGCTCCTACAATGAGCAGTTCTTC,CASSPPRQSSYNEQFF
15,TRBV24-1,TRBD2,NA,TRBJ2-2,TGTGCCACCAGGGGCGTAGCGGGAAGTACCGGGGAGCTGTTTTTT,CATRGVAGSTGELFF
15,TRBV6-2/TRBV6-3,NA,NA,TRBJ2-6,TGTGCCAGCAGTTACGATGGAGCTGGGGCCAACGTCCTGACTTTC,CASSYDGAGANVLTF
15,TRBV7-9,NA,NA,TRBJ2-2,TGTGCCAGCAGCTCTAACAGGGCCGAAGGCGGGGAGCTGTTTTTT,CASSSNRAEGGELFF
18,TRBV24-1,TRBD2,NA,TRBJ2-2,TGTGCCACCAGTGATCCCCAGGGACTAGCGGGAGTAGGTGGGGAGCTGTTTTTT,CATSDPQGLAGVGGELFF
14,TRBV18,NA,NA,TRBJ1-2,TGTGCCAGCTCACCATCCGTCTCGGACTATGGCTACACCTTC,CASSPSVSDYGYTF
13,TRBV19,TRBD1,NA,TRBJ2-1,TGTGCCAGTAGTATCGGGACAGGTAATGAGCAGTTCTTC,CASSIGTGNEQFF
15,TRBV30,NA,NA,TRBJ2-2,TGTGCCTGGAGTGGGGGACGGATATACACCGGGGAGCTGTTTTTT,CAWSGGRIYTGELFF
13,TRBV30,TRBD1,NA,TRBJ1-5,TGTGCCTGGAGCGGACAGGCTAATCAGCCCCAGCATTTT,CAWSGQANQPQHF
12,TRBV12-3/TRBV12-4,NA,NA,TRBJ1-1,TGTGCCAGCCGGGCGGTTAACACTGAAGCTTTCTTT,CASRAVNTEAFF
15,TRBV9,TRBD1,NA,TRBJ1-2,TGTGCCAGCAGCGTAGCTCCAGGGGGGAACTATGGCTACACCTTC,CASSVAPGGNYGYTF
13,TRBV28,NA,NA,TRBJ2-5,TGTGCCAGCACACTCCCGGGGCTTGAGACCCAGTACTTC,CASTLPGLETQYF
15,TRBV7-2,NA,once,TRBJ2-3,TGTGCCAGCAGCTTAGATACGACGGTCACAGATACGCAGTATTTT,CASSLDTTVTDTQYF
13,TRBV10-1,NA,NA,TRBJ2-5,TGCGCCAGCAAACCTAGTAACCCTGAGACCCAGTACTTC,CASKPSNPETQYF
17,TRBV7-9,NA,once,TRBJ2-4,TGTGCCAGCAGCCTCCGTGAAGACTCCATAGCCAAAAACATTCAGTACTTC,CASSLREDSIAKNIQYF
15,TRBV7-9,TRBD2,once,TRBJ2-7,TGTGCCAGCAGCCCAACTAGCGGGATGACCTACGAGCAGTACTTC,CASSPTSGMTYEQYF
15,TRBV6-2/TRBV6-3,TRBD2,NA,TRBJ2-7,TGTGCCAGCAGTTACCGACTAGCGGTAGTCTACGAGCAGTACTTC,CASSYRLAVVYEQYF
12,TRBV28,NA,once,TRBJ1-5,TGTGCCAGCAGTCCCAAACAGAACTCCCAGCATTTT,CASSPKQNSQHF
13,TRBV6-5,NA,once,TRBJ2-5,TGTGCCAGCAGCGGACAGTACCAAGAGACCCAGTACTTC,CASSGQYQETQYF
14,TRBV14,NA,NA,TRBJ1-1,TGTGCCAGCAGCCAAGACATGGGGCGCGGTGAAGCTTTCTTT,CASSQDMGRGEAFF
13,TRBV2,NA,NA,TRBJ2-7,TGTGCCAGCAGTGGTGACCAGCTCTACGAGCAGTACTTC,CASSGDQLYEQYF
15,TRBV10-3,NA,NA,TRBJ2-2,TGTGCCATCAGTGAACGGGGGACTAACACCGGGGAGCTGTTTTTT,CAISERGTNTGELFF
15,TRBV15,NA,NA,TRBJ1-5,TGTGCCACCAGCAGAGAGGGGGGGCGAAATCAGCCCCAGCATTTT,CATSREGGRNQPQHF
12,TRBV12-3/TRBV12-4,NA,NA,TRBJ2-7,TGTGCCAGCAAAGGCGGGACCTACGAGCAGTACTTC,CASKGGTYEQYF
13,TRBV6-5,NA,once,TRBJ2-2,TGTGCCTGCACCGAACAGAACACCGGGGAGCTGTTTTTT,CACTEQNTGELFF
11,TRBV10-3,NA,NA,TRBJ2-2,TGTGCCATCAGTGGTCAGCAGGAGCTGTTTTTT,CAISGQQELFF
15,TRBV5-1,NA,NA,TRBJ2-1,TGCGCCAGCAGCTTGGGGGGGAGAAGTGTGAATGAGCAGTTCTTC,CASSLGGRSVNEQFF
14,TRBV7-2,TRBD1,NA,TRBJ2-1,TGTGCCAGCAGCTTAGGGGCAGGGGGCAATGAGCAGTTCTTC,CASSLGAGGNEQFF
16,TRBV18,TRBD2,NA,TRBJ2-2,TGTGCCAGCTCACCACTAGCGGGTGGTTACACCGGGGAGCTGTTTTTT,CASSPLAGGYTGELFF
14,TRBV19,TRBD1,NA,TRBJ1-4,TGTGCCAGTAGCCAGGGACAGGTTCTTGAAAAACTGTTTTTT,CASSQGQVLEKLFF
15,TRBV18,TRBD1,NA,TRBJ1-1,TGTGCCAGCTCACCTCACCCGGACAGGGACACTGAAGCTTTCTTT,CASSPHPDRDTEAFF
17,TRBV7-2,TRBD2,NA,TRBJ2-1,TGTGCCAGCAGCCCGGGGCTAGCGGCCCATTCCTACAATGAGCAGTTCTTC,CASSPGLAAHSYNEQFF
19,TRBV19,NA,NA,TRBJ2-6,TGTGCCAGTACGCTCTGGGACATTCCGTCGGCCTCTGGGGCCAACGTCCTGACTTTC,CASTLWDIPSASGANVLTF
15,TRBV5-5,NA,NA,TRBJ1-3,TGTGCCAGCAGCTTGATAAGTATGGCTGGAAACACCATATATTTT,CASSLISMAGNTIYF
16,TRBV11-3,TRBD2,NA,TRBJ2-5,TGTGCCAGCAGCTTAGGTCTTGCGGGAGGGGAAGAGACCCAGTACTTC,CASSLGLAGGEETQYF
17,TRBV11-2,TRBD1,NA,TRBJ2-1,TGTGCCAGCAGCTCCAACACGGACAGGGGAGGTTTGGGTGAGCAGTTCTTC,CASSSNTDRGGLGEQFF
11,TRBV20-1,NA,NA,TRBJ1-5,TGCAGTGCTAGACAGGGGCAGCCCCAGCATTTT,CSARQGQPQHF
14,TRBV3-1/TRBV3-2,TRBD1,NA,TRBJ2-5,TGTGCCAGCAGCCAAGGGACAGGGACAGAGACCCAGTACTTC,CASSQGTGTETQYF
12,TRBV30,TRBD1,NA,TRBJ2-7,TGTGCCTCGGACAGGTCGGGGAGCGAGCAGTACTTC,CASDRSGSEQYF
15,TRBV19,TRBD2,few,TRBJ2-7,TGTGCCAGTAGTTTTAGCGGGATAGCCCTCTTCGAGCAGTACTTC,CASSFSGIALFEQYF
15,TRBV19,TRBD1,NA,TRBJ2-2,TGTGCCACCTCGTCGGACAGGGCTTACACCGGGGAGCTGTTTTTT,CATSSDRAYTGELFF